Detailed here is one TCR beta chain. What it binds is not known. With molecular barcodes, quantitative 5'-RACE was used to make the TCR beta libraries. TCRdb reprocessed the 5' RACE reads with MiXCR, giving one entry per CDR3 protein. The table has approximately 210,000 distinct CDR3 sequences, about 13% seen once; the top ten hold approximately 15%. Germline trimming cut 4 bases from V and 4 bases from J; bases unmatched to any gene: 5. The CDR3 is 15 amino acids. Germline loops: CDR1 MNHEY, CDR2 SVGEGT. This sample was taken from a study of CD8 T cells in ankylosing spondylitis. The study's findings and limits: Disease-associated clones were reportedly significantly overrepresented in matched ankylosing spondylitis synovial fluid.

The TCR comes from a male donor with ankylosing spondylitis or in good health (not recorded which). The chain couples TRBV6-2 or TRBV6-3 to TRBJ2-1; 9 bases are a match to TRBD1. Source material: blood, either unsorted or a sorted T cell fraction (not recorded which). CDR3 sequence (DNA): TGTGCCAGCAGTTTCACCGGGACAGGGTACAATGAGCAGTTCTTC. Encoded protein: CASSFTGTGYNEQFF.